Included here is one T cell receptor (beta chain) sequence, with context. The antigen is not known. This sample is part of a study of cytomegalovirus exposure and HLA in healthy donors. Points from the study as a whole: Testing in vitro showed a few CMV-associated chains specific for CMV antigens. Reportedly, cytomegalovirus status was diagnosed with high sensitivity and specificity. The authors enumerated 150 to 200 TCR beta chains as linked to cytomegalovirus. It was found in a later analysis that first-cohort TCR clusters tended to co-occur in the 130 or so validation repertoires.

Profiled with immunoSEQ multiplex PCR; TCRdb holds only in-frame clones, not every one. The table lists tens of thousands of clones, just under 95% of them singletons. Trimming stripped 6 bases from V and 10 bases from J, with 14 bases between. The CDR3 length is 12 residues. The germline V gene encodes CDR1 LNHDA and CDR2 SQIVND (reference sequence). The gene calls are TRBV19 and TRBJ2-3, with no clear D. The clonotype comes from a young man in good health and CMV-seropositive. The material sequenced was PBMCs. CDR3 loop: CASRKLLGPQYF. The CDR3 DNA sequence: TGTGCCAGTAGGAAACTCCTAGGCCCGCAGTATTTT.